This T cell receptor (beta chain) came from a study of control samples from healthy donors and cancer patients. Measured with immunoSEQ multiplex PCR; TCRdb has only the in-frame clones, and not every one. Here the sample spans approximately 120,000 clones, about 89% being singletons. The source of this sequence is a woman between 50 and 59 years old in good health. Material: blood.

The CDR3 sequence is CASSEGRTHGYTF. In nucleotides, the CDR3 is TGTGCCAGCAGTGAAGGGCGCACGCATGGCTACACCTTC. The chain combines TRBV6-1 with TRBJ1-2; unclear D gene. In germline, CDR1 is MNHNS, CDR2 SASEGT. V was clipped by 1 base and J by 6 bases, with 9 bases between them. The CDR3 is made up of 13 amino acids.